What follows are 31 T cell receptor beta chains derived from one specimen sequenced in a study of blood T cells in healthy people across ages. Primed by a sample-barcoded 5' primer and a J-beta primer mix, a second PCR proceeded for about 6 to 11 cycles. TCRdb called the 5' RACE reads again in MiXCR, with one record for every CDR3 protein. The table includes approximately 960,000 distinct CDR3 sequences, 25% to 30% detected once. This same sample was also taken into another study, of T cells of mothers and their children.

The sequenced sample was blood. The receptors derive from a woman between 40 and 50 years old in good health.

Regarding this clonotype: One base away lies a much larger clone, so this may be a sequencing read error. The gene calls are TRBV6-2 or TRBV6-3 and TRBJ2-1, with no clear D. The CDR3 has 12 amino acids. The germline V gene has CDR1 MNHEY and CDR2 SVGEGT. The CDR3 DNA is TGTGCCAGCAGCCACGCCTCCAATGGGCAGTTCTTC. It specifies CASSHASNGQFF.

Worth noting for this clonotype: With a much larger clone just one base away, this may be a read error. The V call is TRBV5-1, the J call TRBJ2-7; the D gene is possibly TRBD2 (5 bases). Per germline, CDR1 SGHRS and CDR2 YFSETQ. This CDR3 comprises 15 residues. The CDR3 DNA follows: TGCGCCAGCAGCTCGGACTTGTCTCCGGTCTACGAGCGGTACTTC. Amino acid sequence: CASSSDLSPVYERYF.

Many counts were recorded for this clonotype. This CDR3 is CASSESGGGGATEQFF. The CDR3 bases are TGTGCCAGCAGTGAGTCTGGAGGCGGGGGGGCCACTGAGCAGTTCTTC. This chain joins TRBV6-4 and TRBJ2-1; 9 bases line up with TRBD2. There are 16 residues in the CDR3. V gave up 3 bases and J gave up 9 bases; unmatched junction bases: 12. Germline loops: CDR1 MRHNA, CDR2 SNTAGT.

V usage is TRBV7-2 and J usage is TRBJ2-3; 12 bases fit TRBD1. V shed 6 bases and J 3 bases; nucleotides not matched to a gene: 10. The CDR3 sequence is 17 residues long. Germline values: CDR1 SGHTA, CDR2 FQGNSA. The CDR3 DNA sequence: TGTGCCAGCAGTACCGGGACAGGGGGCCCTCAAACAGATACGCAGTATTTT. It translates to CASSTGTGGPQTDTQYF.

This clonotype has more than one count but fewer than ten. The V gene is TRBV27, the J gene TRBJ2-1; 11 bases align to TRBD1. The CDR3 is 16 amino acids. Germline CDR1 MNHEY, CDR2 SMNVEV (reference sequence). The V gene end was trimmed by 4 bases and the J gene end by 8 bases; junction bases not matched to a gene: 10. CDR3: CASSSPGQGGWDEQFF. In nucleotides, the CDR3 is TGTGCCAGCAGTTCTCCGGGACAGGGGGGCTGGGATGAGCAGTTCTTC.

In its sample, this clonotype was seen many times. This chain connects TRBV12-3 or TRBV12-4 to TRBJ2-1; D might be TRBD1 (6 bases). Trimming shortened V by 6 bases and J by 5 bases, and 11 bases separated the two germline ends. The CDR3 extends over 13 amino acids. The CDR3 region has the DNA TGTGCCAGCAGAGACAGGAGAGACAATGAGCAGTTCTTC. Protein sequence: CASRDRRDNEQFF.

A few counts support this clonotype. CDR3 nucleotides: TGTGCCACCAGTGACAAGGACAGGGGTAACTATGGCTACACCTTC. Amino acids: CATSDKDRGNYGYTF. This rearrangement joins TRBV24-1 to TRBJ1-2, with 9 bases that match TRBD1. Looked up from germline, CDR1 is KGHDR and CDR2 is SFDVKD. V was clipped by 4 bases and J by 1 base; unmatched bases: 3. CDR3 length equals 15 residues.

This clonotype was seen a few times. The chain carries TRBV5-1 and TRBJ1-2; D call uncertain. Germline lookup yields CDR1 SGHRS and CDR2 YFSETQ. V lost 0 bases and J 8 bases, leaving 14 bases between the germline ends. The length of the CDR3 is 14 residues. CDR3 sequence (DNA): TGCGCCAGCAGCTTGGGGGCTGACTTGTCCGGCTACACCTTC. This encodes CASSLGADLSGYTF.

With respect to this clonotype: Given a much more abundant clone one base away, this may be a read error. V is TRBV20-1 and J is TRBJ2-3; 10 bases line up with TRBD2. This CDR3 has 16 residues. The trim removed 3 bases at V and 4 bases at J, leaving 10 bases unmatched. The germline V gene encodes CDR1 DFQATT and CDR2 SNEGSKA (reference sequence). This chain's CDR3 is CSARGTSEGAPDTQYF. Written as DNA, the CDR3 is TGCAGTGCTAGGGGGACTAGCGAGGGGGCCCCAGATACGCAGTATTTT.

The V call is TRBV29-1, the J call TRBJ2-7, with 7 bases fitting TRBD2. The junction had 6 bases not matched to a gene; V was cut back by 7 bases and J by 6 bases. The CDR3 is 11 amino acids. Germline CDR1 is SQVTM and CDR2 is ANQGSEA. The CDR3 loop reads CSAVREGEQYF. The CDR3 region has the DNA TGCAGCGCGGTAAGGGAGGGCGAGCAGTACTTC.

This chain joins TRBV7-2 and TRBJ1-1; D is undetermined. The CDR3 spans 14 residues. Germline V gene lookup returns CDR1 SGHTA and CDR2 FQGNSA. Trimming took off 7 bases at V and 8 bases at J, with 20 bases between the two ends. The CDR3 region is CASTPVRGAVEAFF. CDR3 nucleotide sequence: TGTGCCAGCACCCCAGTCAGAGGCGCAGTCGAAGCTTTCTTT.

In its sample, this clonotype was seen a few times. The chain carries TRBV5-1 and TRBJ2-3; TRBD2 is a possible D gene (6 bases). CDR3 length: 15 amino acids. V lost 4 bases and J 2 bases, leaving 14 bases between the germline ends. CDR1 and CDR2 from the germline V gene are SGHRS and YFSETQ. CDR3 bases: TGCGCCAGCAGCCCGGGACTGATTTTCACAGATACGCAGTATTTT. Its translation is CASSPGLIFTDTQYF.

A note on this clonotype: A much larger clone differs by one base, so this may be a read error. J is TRBJ1-1 and V is TRBV20-1; TRBD1 agrees at 8 bases. This CDR3 spans 17 amino acids. Germline assignment: CDR1 DFQATT and CDR2 SNEGSKA (reference sequence). V dropped 1 base and J dropped 5; count of bases not matched to a gene: 15. This chain's CDR3 is CSARGLDRGGGKTEAFF. In nucleotides, the CDR3 is TGCAGTGCTAGAGGACTCGACAGGGGAGGGGGGAAAACTGAAGCTTTCTTT.

Remarks on this clonotype: One junction end does not reproduce the germline sequence, and a read error may be involved. V and J are TRBV12-3 or TRBV12-4 and TRBJ2-2, with TRBD1 identical over 8 bases. CDR3 length equals 15 residues. The chain's CDR3 is CASSLVQGASGERFF. CDR3 coding DNA: TGTGCCAGCAGCCTAGTCCAGGGGGCGTCAGGGGAGCGGTTTTTT.

The sample holds a few counts of this clonotype. This chain uses TRBV10-3 with TRBJ1-1; 8 bases are shared with TRBD1. V was pared by 6 bases and J by 0 bases, with 6 bases of the junction left unmatched. Germline loops: CDR1 ENHRY, CDR2 SYGVKD. The CDR3 loop spans 15 amino acids. Written as DNA, the CDR3 is TGTGCCATCAGGAGACAGGGGACTTTGAACACTGAAGCTTTCTTT. Protein sequence: CAIRRQGTLNTEAFF.

This chain joins TRBV2 and TRBJ1-5; 9 positions match TRBD1. V was clipped by 10 bases and J by 4 bases; unmatched bases: 11. CDR1 and CDR2 from the germline V gene are SNHLY and FYNNEI. CDR3 size: 15 residues. CDR3 sequence reads: CANLSPGTGNQPQHF. CDR3 DNA: TGTGCCAACCTAAGCCCCGGGACAGGGAATCAGCCCCAGCATTTT.

This clonotype was recorded many times. The chain has TRBV6-6 and TRBJ2-7; D perhaps matches TRBD2 (6 bases). This CDR3 has 16 amino acids. CDR1 MNHNY and CDR2 SVGAGI come from the germline V gene (reference sequence). The V end lost 0 bases, the J end lost 3 bases, and 15 bases lay between the germline ends. The chain's CDR3 is CASSYSPRDWGYEQYF. DNA for the CDR3: TGTGCCAGCAGTTACTCGCCCAGGGACTGGGGCTACGAGCAGTACTTC.

This clonotype was recorded at least ten times. This chain uses TRBV11-2 with TRBJ2-3; D not resolved. Trimming removed 1 base from V and 2 bases from J, with 10 bases in between. CDR1 and CDR2 from the germline V gene are SGHAT and FQNNGV. The CDR3 extends over 15 amino acids. The CDR3 spells CASSLVGSPTDTQYF. DNA of the CDR3: TGTGCCAGCAGCTTAGTGGGCAGCCCCACAGATACGCAGTATTTT.

This clonotype was counted between two and nine times. The genes are TRBV3-1 and TRBJ1-2; the match to TRBD1 covers 8 bases. This CDR3 contains 16 residues. Trimming removed 2 bases from V and 4 bases from J; junction bases left unmatched: 9. Germline V gene sequence: CDR1 LGHDT, CDR2 YNNKEL (reference sequence). CDR3 residues: CASSQPSGGGGYGYTF. Written as DNA, the CDR3 is TGTGCCAGCAGCCAACCTTCAGGGGGCGGCGGCTATGGCTACACCTTC. Using reference TRBV3-1 and TRBJ1-2 for the parts outside the CDR3, the full variable domain is DTAVSQTPKYLVTQMGNDKSIKCEQNLGHDTMYWYKQDSKKFLKIMFSYNNKELIINETVPNRFSPKSPDKAHLNLHINSLELGDSAVYFCASSQPSGGGGYGYTFGSGTRLTVV.

The V gene is TRBV29-1, the J gene TRBJ1-1; D might be TRBD1 (6 bases). This CDR3 has 14 amino acids. Trimming cost V 3 bases and J 0 bases, with 11 bases left between them. In germline, CDR1 is SQVTM, CDR2 ANQGSEA. The CDR3 nucleotides read TGCAGCGTTGATACAGGGCAAATGAACACTGAAGCTTTCTTT. It codes for CSVDTGQMNTEAFF.

On this clonotype: The junction departs from the called germline gene at one end, perhaps through a read error. The chain recombines TRBV6-6 with TRBJ2-3, with D tentatively TRBD2 (7 bases). Germline assignment: CDR1 MNHNY and CDR2 SVGAGI (reference sequence). The CDR3 runs to 16 residues. The CDR3 protein is CASMQNGGPSTDTLYF. CDR3 nucleotides: TGTGCCAGCATGCAAAACGGGGGGCCCAGCACAGATACGCTGTATTTT.

As for this clonotype: A much larger clone is a single base away; this may be a read error. The CDR3 loop reads CSVDLGANVRTF. CDR3 sequence (DNA): TGCAGCGTTGATCTTGGGGCCAACGTCCGGACTTTC. The rearrangement joins TRBV29-1 to TRBJ2-6; perhaps TRBD1 as D (5 bases). The germline gives CDR1 SQVTM, CDR2 ANQGSEA. The CDR3 runs 12 residues.

In this sample, this clonotype turned up a few times. The V call is TRBV5-1, the J call TRBJ2-1; D gene uncertain. The CDR3 sequence is 17 residues long. Trimming shortened V by 4 bases and J by 0 bases, and 17 bases separated the two germline ends. Germline lookup yields CDR1 SGHRS and CDR2 YFSETQ. CDR3 region: CASSPKTFQSSYNEQFF. The CDR3 bases are TGCGCCAGCAGCCCGAAGACATTCCAGAGCTCCTACAATGAGCAGTTCTTC.

This clonotype was counted a few times. It may be a read error: a sequence one base away is much more abundant. This rearrangement joins TRBV6-5 to TRBJ2-5; TRBD1 matches at 8 bases. Germline V gene data show CDR1 as MNHEY and CDR2 as SVGAGI. J lost 11 bases, V lost 6 bases, and 11 bases had no gene match. This CDR3 region has 13 residues. CDR3 DNA sequence: TGTGCCAGCAGCCGCTCAGGGGGCAATGAGCAGTACTTC. Its translation is CASSRSGGNEQYF.

This rearrangement joins TRBV7-9 to TRBJ1-2, with D possibly matching TRBD1 (6 bases). Trimming removed 3 bases from V and 1 base from J, with 15 bases in between. CDR1 is SEHNR and CDR2 is FQNEAQ in the germline V gene (reference sequence). This CDR3 comprises 16 residues. This chain's CDR3 is CASSLPKTGFNYGYTF. DNA of the CDR3: TGTGCCAGCAGCTTGCCGAAAACAGGGTTTAACTATGGCTACACCTTC.

J is TRBJ2-5 and V is TRBV12-3 or TRBV12-4; TRBD1 agrees at 7 bases. The J segment lost 3 bases and the V segment lost 3 bases, leaving 13 bases of the junction unmatched. This CDR3 has 17 amino acids. CDR3 loop: CASSFTGWGTEKETQYF. CDR3 coding DNA: TGTGCCAGCAGTTTTACGGGCTGGGGGACAGAAAAAGAGACCCAGTACTTC.

This clonotype was found a few times. This chain connects TRBV7-2 to TRBJ1-2; TRBD1 matches at 7 bases. J was trimmed by 6 bases and V by 7 bases; bases with no gene match: 11. Germline CDR1 SGHTA, CDR2 FQGNSA. The CDR3 covers 14 residues. In DNA form, the CDR3 reads TGTGCCAGCAACTACGGGGGAGGGGGCGATGGCTACACCTTC. Protein: CASNYGGGGDGYTF. Variable domain in full (rest from reference TRBV7-2 and TRBJ1-2): GAGVSQSPSNKVTEKGKDVELRCDPISGHTALYWYRQSLGQGLEFLIYFQGNSAPDKSGLPSDRFSAERTGGSVSTLTIQRTQQEDSAVYLCASNYGGGGDGYTFGSGTRLTVV.

The chain links TRBV28 to TRBJ2-1, with D possibly TRBD2 on 6 matching bases. The CDR3 covers 15 residues. Trimming cost V 4 bases and J 7 bases, with 17 bases left between them. Germline V gene lookup returns CDR1 MDHEN and CDR2 SYDVKM. This chain's CDR3 is CASSSPPRTTNEQFF. The CDR3 coding sequence is TGTGCCAGCAGTTCCCCCCCCAGGACTACGAATGAGCAGTTCTTC.

The V call is TRBV7-9, the J call TRBJ1-1; D is unclear. The CDR3 contains 11 residues. Per germline, CDR1 SEHNR and CDR2 FQNEAQ (reference sequence). V was pared by 7 bases and J by 7 bases, with 10 bases between. The CDR3 sequence: CASTTSIEAFF. For the CDR3, the DNA is TGTGCCAGCACCACCTCTATTGAAGCTTTCTTT.

This clonotype has just a few counts. This rearrangement joins TRBV25-1 to TRBJ1-1; D is possibly TRBD1 (5 bases). V was shortened by 8 bases and J by 7 bases, with 20 bases between the two germline ends. CDR1 is MGHDK and CDR2 is SYGVNS in the germline V gene. The CDR3 contains 14 residues. CDR3 in DNA: TGTGCCAGCCGTTCCACGGGACCCTGGGGTGAAGCTTTCTTT. This sequence encodes CASRSTGPWGEAFF.

This clonotype was picked up many times. The chain joins TRBV7-9 to TRBJ2-5; no definite D call. The J call may be faulty, since TRBJ2-7 better matches the DNA end. Germline V gene lookup returns CDR1 SEHNR and CDR2 FQNEAQ (reference sequence). The CDR3 has 12 amino acids. The CDR3: CASSLGYNEQYF. In DNA form, the CDR3 reads TGTGCCAGCAGCTTAGGTTATAACGAGCAGTACTTC.